There are many counts of the clone carrying this T cell receptor (beta chain). Relative to the germline gene, one junction end is altered; a read error may explain this. This sample was included in a study of tumor-infiltrating lymphocytes in primary liver carcinoma. Total RNA amounting to roughly 480 ng was the source from which TCR beta cDNA was made with a constant-region primer. Researchers made the TCR beta libraries by running three nested multiplex PCR rounds with slightly modified ARM-PCR. With TRBV1-TRBV30 forward primers and a C-beta reverse primer, the first two PCR rounds were run for 10 cycles each. TCRdb reprocessed the multiplex PCR reads with MiXCR, giving one entry per CDR3 protein. The table shows approximately 330,000 distinct CDR3 sequences, with less than 65% occurring only once. The CDR3 length is 17 residues. Germline values: CDR1 SGHAT, CDR2 FQDESV (reference sequence). Unsorted whole blood supplied the blood RNA, and germline DNA was isolated too.

The source is a man in his forties with primary liver carcinoma and hepatitis B virus infection. Sequencing was carried out using peripheral blood. The V gene is TRBV11-1, the J gene TRBJ2-1, with TRBD2 identical over 8 bases. The CDR3 nucleotides read TGTGCCAGCAGCTTAGTATCGTCGGGACTAGTGGACAATGAGCAGTCCTTC. It is translated as CASSLVSSGLVDNEQSF.